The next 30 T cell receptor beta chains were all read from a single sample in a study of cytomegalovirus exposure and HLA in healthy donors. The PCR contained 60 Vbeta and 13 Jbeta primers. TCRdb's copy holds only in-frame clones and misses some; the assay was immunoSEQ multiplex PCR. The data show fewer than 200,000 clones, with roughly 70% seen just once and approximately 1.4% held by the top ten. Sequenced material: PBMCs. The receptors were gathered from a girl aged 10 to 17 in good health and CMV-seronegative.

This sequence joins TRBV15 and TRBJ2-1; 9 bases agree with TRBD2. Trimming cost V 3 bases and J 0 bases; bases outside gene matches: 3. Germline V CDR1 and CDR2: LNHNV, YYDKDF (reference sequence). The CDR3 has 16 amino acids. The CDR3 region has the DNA TGTGCCACCAGCAGCAGCGGGGGGCGCTCCTACAATGAGCAGTTCTTC. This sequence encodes CATSSSGGRSYNEQFF.

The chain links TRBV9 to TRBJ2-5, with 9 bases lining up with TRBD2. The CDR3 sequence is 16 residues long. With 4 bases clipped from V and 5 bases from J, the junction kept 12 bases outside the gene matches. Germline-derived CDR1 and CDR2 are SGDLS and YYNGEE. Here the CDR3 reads CASSPSLQRGEETQYF. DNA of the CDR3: TGTGCCAGCAGCCCGAGTCTACAGCGGGGGGAGGAGACCCAGTACTTC.

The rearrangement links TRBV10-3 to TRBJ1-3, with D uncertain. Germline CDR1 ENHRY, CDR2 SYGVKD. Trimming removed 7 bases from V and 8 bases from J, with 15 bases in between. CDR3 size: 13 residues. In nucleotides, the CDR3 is TGTGCCATCACTCCCCAACCCGGGGACACCATATATTTT. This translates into CAITPQPGDTIYF.

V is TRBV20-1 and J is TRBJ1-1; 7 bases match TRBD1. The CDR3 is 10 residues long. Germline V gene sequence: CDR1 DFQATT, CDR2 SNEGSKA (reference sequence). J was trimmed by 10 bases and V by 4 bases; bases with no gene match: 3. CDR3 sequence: CSATTGSAFF. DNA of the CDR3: TGCAGTGCTACGACAGGGTCAGCTTTCTTT.

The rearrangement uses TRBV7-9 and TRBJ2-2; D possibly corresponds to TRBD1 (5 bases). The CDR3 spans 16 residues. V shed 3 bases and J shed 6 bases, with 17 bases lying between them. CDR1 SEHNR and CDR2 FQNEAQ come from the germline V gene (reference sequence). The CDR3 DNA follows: TGTGCCAGCAGCTTCGAAGGGGCCGAATGGGCCGGGGAGCTGTTTTTT. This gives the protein CASSFEGAEWAGELFF. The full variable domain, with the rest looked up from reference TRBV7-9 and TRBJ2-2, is DTGVSQNPRHKITKRGQNVTFRCDPISEHNRLYWYRQTLGQGPEFLTYFQNEAQLEKSRLLSDRFSAERPKGSFSTLEIQRTEQGDSAMYLCASSFEGAEWAGELFFGEGSRLTVL.

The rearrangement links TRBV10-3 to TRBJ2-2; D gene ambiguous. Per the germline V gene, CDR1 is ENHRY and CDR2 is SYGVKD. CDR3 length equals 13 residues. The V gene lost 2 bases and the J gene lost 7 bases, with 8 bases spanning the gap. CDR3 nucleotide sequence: TGTGCCATCAGTGAGGTTGAGAGCGGGGAGCTGTTTTTT. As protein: CAISEVESGELFF.

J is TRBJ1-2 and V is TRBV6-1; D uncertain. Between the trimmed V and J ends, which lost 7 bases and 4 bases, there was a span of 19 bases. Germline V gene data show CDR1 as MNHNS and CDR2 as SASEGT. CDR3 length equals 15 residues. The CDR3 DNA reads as TGTGCCAGCAATGGGCCCAATAGATTGGCCTATGGCTACACCTTC. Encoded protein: CASNGPNRLAYGYTF.

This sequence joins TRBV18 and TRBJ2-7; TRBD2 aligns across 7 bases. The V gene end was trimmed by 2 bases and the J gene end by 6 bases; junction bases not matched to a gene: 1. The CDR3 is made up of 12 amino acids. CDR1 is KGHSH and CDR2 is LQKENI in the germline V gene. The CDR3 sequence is CASSPGGGEQYF. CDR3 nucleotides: TGTGCCAGCTCACCAGGGGGGGGCGAGCAGTACTTC.

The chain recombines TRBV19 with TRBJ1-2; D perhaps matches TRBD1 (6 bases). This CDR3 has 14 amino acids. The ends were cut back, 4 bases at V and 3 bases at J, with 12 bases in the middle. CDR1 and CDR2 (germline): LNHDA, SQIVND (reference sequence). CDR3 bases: TGTGCCAGTAGTAGCCGACAGGCCTACTATGGCTACACCTTC. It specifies CASSSRQAYYGYTF.

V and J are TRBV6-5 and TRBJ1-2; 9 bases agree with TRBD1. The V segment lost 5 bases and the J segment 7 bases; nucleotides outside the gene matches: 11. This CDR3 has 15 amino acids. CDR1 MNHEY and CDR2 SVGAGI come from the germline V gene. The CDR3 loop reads CASSPDGGQGGGYTF. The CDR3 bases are TGTGCCAGCAGTCCCGATGGGGGACAGGGAGGTGGCTACACCTTC.

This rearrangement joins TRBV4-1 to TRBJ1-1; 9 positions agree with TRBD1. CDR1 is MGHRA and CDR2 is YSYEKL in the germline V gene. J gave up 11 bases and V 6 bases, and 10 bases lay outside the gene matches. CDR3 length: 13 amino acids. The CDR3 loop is CASRRTGDLGAFF. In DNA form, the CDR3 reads TGCGCCAGCAGACGGACAGGGGATCTCGGGGCTTTCTTT.

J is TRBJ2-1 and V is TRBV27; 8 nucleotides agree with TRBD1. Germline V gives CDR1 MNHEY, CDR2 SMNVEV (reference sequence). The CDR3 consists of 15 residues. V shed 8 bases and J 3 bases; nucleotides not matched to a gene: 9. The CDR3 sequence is CASGVGDRLYNEQFF. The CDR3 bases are TGTGCCAGCGGGGTGGGGGACAGGCTCTACAATGAGCAGTTCTTC.

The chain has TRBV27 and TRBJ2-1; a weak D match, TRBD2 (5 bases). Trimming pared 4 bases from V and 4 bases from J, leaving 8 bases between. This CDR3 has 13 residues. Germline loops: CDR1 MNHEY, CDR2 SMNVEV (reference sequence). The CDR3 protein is CASSYGVYNEQFF. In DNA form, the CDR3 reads TGTGCCAGCAGTTACGGGGTTTACAATGAGCAGTTCTTC.

CDR3 bases: TGTGCCAGCAGCTTACGGACAGGGGTGATGAACACTGAAGCTTTCTTT. It yields the protein CASSLRTGVMNTEAFF. The genes are TRBV14 and TRBJ1-1; the match to TRBD1 covers 9 bases. This CDR3 has 16 amino acids. Germline loops: CDR1 SGHDN, CDR2 FVKESK. V dropped 5 bases and J dropped 0; count of bases not matched to a gene: 7.

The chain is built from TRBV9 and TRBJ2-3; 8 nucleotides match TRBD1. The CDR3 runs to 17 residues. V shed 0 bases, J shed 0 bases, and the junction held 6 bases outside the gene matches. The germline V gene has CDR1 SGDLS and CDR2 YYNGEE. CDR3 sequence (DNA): TGTGCCAGCAGCGTAGCGACAGGGGTCGGGAGCACAGATACGCAGTATTTT. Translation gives CASSVATGVGSTDTQYF.

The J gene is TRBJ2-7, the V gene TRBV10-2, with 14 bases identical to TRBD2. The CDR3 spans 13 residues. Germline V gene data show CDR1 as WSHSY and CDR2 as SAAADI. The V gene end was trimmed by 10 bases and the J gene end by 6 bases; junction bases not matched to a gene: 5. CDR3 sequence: CATGGLAGAEQYF. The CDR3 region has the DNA TGCGCCACCGGGGGACTAGCGGGGGCCGAGCAGTACTTC.

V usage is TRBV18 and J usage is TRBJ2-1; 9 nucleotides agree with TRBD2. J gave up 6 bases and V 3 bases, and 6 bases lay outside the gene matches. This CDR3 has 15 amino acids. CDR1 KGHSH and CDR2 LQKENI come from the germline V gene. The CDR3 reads CASSPGGGAFNEQFF. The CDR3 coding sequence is TGTGCCAGCTCACCTGGCGGGGGGGCATTCAATGAGCAGTTCTTC.

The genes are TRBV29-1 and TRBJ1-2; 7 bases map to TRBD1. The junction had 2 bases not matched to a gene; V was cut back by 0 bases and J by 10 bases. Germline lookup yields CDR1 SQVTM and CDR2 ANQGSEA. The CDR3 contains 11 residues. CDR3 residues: CSVEDKGAYTF. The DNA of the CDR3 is TGCAGCGTTGAAGACAAGGGGGCCTACACCTTC.

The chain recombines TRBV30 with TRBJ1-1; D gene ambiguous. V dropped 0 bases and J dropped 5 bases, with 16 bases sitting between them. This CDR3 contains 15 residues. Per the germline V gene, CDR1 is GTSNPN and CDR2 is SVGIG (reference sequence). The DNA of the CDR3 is TGTGCCTGGAGTGTTATCGGGGAGGTTAAGACTGAAGCTTTCTTT. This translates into CAWSVIGEVKTEAFF.

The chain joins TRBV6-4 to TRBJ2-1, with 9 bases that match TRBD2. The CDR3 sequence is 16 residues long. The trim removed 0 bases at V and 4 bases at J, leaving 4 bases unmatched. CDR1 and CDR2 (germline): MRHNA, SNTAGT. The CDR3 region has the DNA TGTGCCAGCAGTGACTCTGCGGGGGGGATTTACAATGAGCAGTTCTTC. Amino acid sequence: CASSDSAGGIYNEQFF.

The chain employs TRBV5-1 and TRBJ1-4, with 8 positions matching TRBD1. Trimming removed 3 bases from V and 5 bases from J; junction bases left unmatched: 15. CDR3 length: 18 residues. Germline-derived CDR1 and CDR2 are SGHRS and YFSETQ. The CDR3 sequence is CASSSISLTQGANEKLFF. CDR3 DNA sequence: TGCGCCAGCAGCTCCATATCCCTGACCCAGGGGGCGAATGAAAAACTGTTTTTT.

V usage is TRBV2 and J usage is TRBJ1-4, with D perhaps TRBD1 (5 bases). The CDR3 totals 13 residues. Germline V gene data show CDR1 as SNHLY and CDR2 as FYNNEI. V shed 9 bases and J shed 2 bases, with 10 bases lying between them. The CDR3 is CASTGPTNEKLFF. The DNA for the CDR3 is TGTGCCAGTACAGGTCCCACTAATGAAAAACTGTTTTTT.

The CDR3 bases are TGCGCCAGCAGCCAAGATAGTCCCCTACAGGTCCCCTTCTCTGGGGCCAACGTCCTGACTTTC. This sequence encodes CASSQDSPLQVPFSGANVLTF. This chain joins TRBV4-1 and TRBJ2-6; perhaps TRBD1 as D (5 bases). Trimming took 0 bases from V and 0 from J, leaving 21 bases between them. In germline, CDR1 is MGHRA, CDR2 YSYEKL. The CDR3 is made up of 21 amino acids.

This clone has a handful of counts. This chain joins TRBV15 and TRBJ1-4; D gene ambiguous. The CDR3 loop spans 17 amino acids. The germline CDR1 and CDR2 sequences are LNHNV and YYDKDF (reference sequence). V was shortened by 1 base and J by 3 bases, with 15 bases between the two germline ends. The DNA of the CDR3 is TGTGCCACCAGCAGAGCGGGTAGAAGGGAGGCTAATGAAAAACTGTTTTTT. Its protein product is CATSRAGRREANEKLFF.

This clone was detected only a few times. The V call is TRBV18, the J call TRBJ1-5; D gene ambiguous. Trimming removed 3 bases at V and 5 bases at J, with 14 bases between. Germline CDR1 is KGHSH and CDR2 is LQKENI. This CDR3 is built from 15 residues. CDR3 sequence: CASSPDDGLDQPQHF. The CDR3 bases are TGTGCCAGCTCACCCGACGACGGACTCGATCAGCCCCAGCATTTT.

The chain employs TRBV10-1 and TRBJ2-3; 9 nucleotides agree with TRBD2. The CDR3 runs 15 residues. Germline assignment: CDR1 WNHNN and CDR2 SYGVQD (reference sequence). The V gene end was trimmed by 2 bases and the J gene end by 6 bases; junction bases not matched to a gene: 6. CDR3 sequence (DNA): TGCGCCAGCAGTGAGCAGCGGGGGGCCGGGGATACGCAGTATTTT. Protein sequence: CASSEQRGAGDTQYF.

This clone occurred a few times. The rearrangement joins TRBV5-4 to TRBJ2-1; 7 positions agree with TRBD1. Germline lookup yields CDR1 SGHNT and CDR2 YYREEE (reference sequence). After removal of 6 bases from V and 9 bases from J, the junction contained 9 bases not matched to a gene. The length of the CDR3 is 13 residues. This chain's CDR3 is CASMWTGQREQFF. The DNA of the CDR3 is TGTGCCAGCATGTGGACAGGTCAGCGTGAGCAGTTCTTC. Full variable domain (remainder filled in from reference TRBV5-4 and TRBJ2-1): ETGVTQSPTHLIKTRGQQVTLRCSSQSGHNTVSWYQQALGQGPQFIFQYYREEENGRGNFPPRFSGLQFPNYSSELNVNALELDDSALYLCASMWTGQREQFFGPGTRLTVL.

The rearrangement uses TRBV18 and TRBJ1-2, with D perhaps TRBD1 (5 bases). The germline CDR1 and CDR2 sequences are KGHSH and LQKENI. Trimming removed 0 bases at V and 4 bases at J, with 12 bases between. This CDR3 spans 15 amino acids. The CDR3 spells CASSPPSGNGYGYTF. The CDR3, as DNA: TGTGCCAGCTCACCACCGTCAGGGAACGGCTATGGCTACACCTTC.

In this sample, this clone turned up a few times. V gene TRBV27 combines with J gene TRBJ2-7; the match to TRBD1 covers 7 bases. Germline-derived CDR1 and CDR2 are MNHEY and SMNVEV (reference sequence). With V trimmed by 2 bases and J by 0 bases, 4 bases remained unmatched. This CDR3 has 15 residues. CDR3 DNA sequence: TGTGCCAGCAGTTTAAGGTCAGGGGGCTCCTACGAGCAGTACTTC. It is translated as CASSLRSGGSYEQYF.

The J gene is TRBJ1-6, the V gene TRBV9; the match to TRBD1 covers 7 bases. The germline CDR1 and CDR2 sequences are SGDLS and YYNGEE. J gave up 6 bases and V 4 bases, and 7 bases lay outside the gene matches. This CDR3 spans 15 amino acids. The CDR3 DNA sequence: TGTGCCAGCAGCCTACAACAGGGGCGTAATTCACCCCTCCACTTT. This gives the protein CASSLQQGRNSPLHF.